This T cell receptor beta chain was identified during a study of cytotoxic CD8 clonotypes in ibrutinib-treated CLL. Turning to the study itself: There were, on average, nearly 260,000 productive templates and tens of thousands of productive rearrangements per sample. Regarding the study as a whole: At ibrutinib response, clonality increased, and at progression it declined back toward baseline. Contraction or stability on treatment characterized the public clonotypes, which were uncommon. The study sampled sustained-remission and progressing patients at different times.

Data came from immunoSEQ multiplex PCR; TCRdb stores just in-frame clones and leaves some out. The sample lists under 300,000 clones; under 80% were seen once. Germline V lookup: CDR1 SGDLS, CDR2 YYNGEE. The V end lost 5 bases, the J end lost 0 bases, and 10 bases lay between the germline ends. CDR3 length equals 14 residues. In regard to this clone: Its antigen is as yet unknown.

V is TRBV9 and J is TRBJ2-3; D not resolved. This receptor was obtained from a human donor with chronic lymphocytic leukemia. Material: PBMCs, obtained after 24 months of ibrutinib treatment. CDR3 in DNA: TGTGCCAGCAGTTTCAGCGTAAGCACAGATACGCAGTATTTT. Protein: CASSFSVSTDTQYF.